The 21 T cell receptor beta chains listed next were all sequenced from one sample in a study of shared clonotypes between healthy human individuals (dated by TCRdb to about 2020). Receptor amplification or capture employed the immunoSEQ multiplex PCR assay. As stored in TCRdb, this immuneACCESS dataset retains in-frame rearrangements with V and J assigned. A fraction of the clones does not appear; measured against another copy, unresolved V genes explain less than half of the discrepancy, and the remainder lacks a known reason. This sample lists a few million clones; about 93% were detected once. Roughly 1.7% of the sample comes from the top ten. CD8 naive samples were obtained by positive selection for CCR7 among CD45RO-negative cells, yielding a CD45RA+CCR7+ population from which TemRA cells were excluded. Specimen: naive CD8+ T cells from PBMCs. The cell subset or site label, as the study defines it: CD45RA+CCR7+. The receptors derive from a man between 18 and 35 years old in good health. Some clones in this sample may be carry-over from other donors' samples.

Of note for this clone: Here the CDR3 omits its conserved ending phenylalanine or tryptophan, so a read error is the likely source. It is unclear where the CDR3 begins or ends on the DNA, so no DNA is shown, and the CDR3 is as TCRdb lists it. The chain has TRBV27 and TRBJ2-3; the table gives TRBD1 as D, unverified against the DNA. The germline gives CDR1 MNHEY, CDR2 SMNVEV (reference sequence). The CDR3 length is 13 residues, termini included. The CDR3 loop reads CASRPGGSLGEMV.

This sequence joins TRBV19 and TRBJ2-2, with unresolved D. The CDR3 runs to 14 residues. V was shortened by 3 bases and J by 6 bases, with 11 bases between the two germline ends. CDR1 and CDR2 (germline): LNHDA, SQIVND (reference sequence). CDR3 loop: CASSIVGGSGELFF. Written as DNA, the CDR3 is TGTGCCAGTAGTATTGTAGGCGGATCCGGGGAGCTGTTTTTT.

This chain links TRBV7-9 with TRBJ2-7; 11 nucleotides line up with TRBD2. The CDR3 covers 16 residues. Trimming took 4 bases from V and 3 from J; bases not matched to a gene: 8. The V gene's germline CDR1 is SEHNR and CDR2 FQNEAQ (reference sequence). In DNA, the CDR3 is TGTGCCAGCAGCTCTACCTTGACTAGCGGGGTCTACGAGCAGTACTTC. Protein sequence: CASSSTLTSGVYEQYF. The full variable domain, with the rest looked up from reference TRBV7-9 and TRBJ2-7, is DTGVSQNPRHKITKRGQNVTFRCDPISEHNRLYWYRQTLGQGPEFLTYFQNEAQLEKSRLLSDRFSAERPKGSFSTLEIQRTEQGDSAMYLCASSSTLTSGVYEQYFGPGTRLTVT.

This rearrangement joins TRBV29-1 to TRBJ2-7; D may be TRBD2 (6 bases). Trimming removed 6 bases at V and 0 bases at J, with 12 bases between. This CDR3 spans 13 amino acids. Germline CDR1 is SQVTM and CDR2 is ANQGSEA. The CDR3 DNA follows: TGCAGCGTATCGGACGGGAGCTCCTACGAGCAGTACTTC. Translation gives CSVSDGSSYEQYF.

The chain is built from TRBV28 and TRBJ2-4; TRBD1 matches 9 bases. Trimming cost V 6 bases and J 3 bases; bases outside gene matches: 9. This CDR3 region has 16 residues. The germline V gene encodes CDR1 MDHEN and CDR2 SYDVKM. Here the CDR3 DNA reads TGTGCCAGCAGACCTCCGGGACAGGGAAGCAAAAACATTCAGTACTTC. Translation: CASRPPGQGSKNIQYF.

The table lists this clone with a count of one. The chain couples TRBV2 to TRBJ2-7, with 11 bases matching TRBD1. The CDR3 has 14 amino acids. Per germline, CDR1 SNHLY and CDR2 FYNNEI. J gave up 5 bases and V 3 bases, and 3 bases lay outside the gene matches. The CDR3 region is CASSDRDRGNEQYF. The DNA for the CDR3 is TGTGCCAGCAGTGACCGGGACAGGGGGAACGAGCAGTACTTC.

This clone appeared a single time. The chain carries TRBV6-5 and TRBJ1-1; the D is unclear. V lost 2 bases, J lost 3 bases, and 7 bases lay in between. The CDR3 loop spans 13 amino acids. The germline CDR1 and CDR2 sequences are MNHEY and SVGAGI. CDR3 in amino acids: CASSYVCHTEAFF. In DNA form, the CDR3 reads TGTGCCAGCAGTTACGTATGCCACACTGAAGCTTTCTTT.

This chain connects TRBV7-9 to TRBJ2-7, with D unresolved. The CDR3 totals 16 residues. Trimming cost V 6 bases and J 3 bases, with 21 bases left between them. Germline CDR1 is SEHNR and CDR2 is FQNEAQ (reference sequence). The CDR3 nucleotides are TGTGCCAGCAGTTTGGGTAGAGCCTTAATCTACTACGAGCAGTACTTC. Protein: CASSLGRALIYYEQYF.

The rearrangement joins TRBV19 to TRBJ2-7; weak D call: TRBD1 (5 bases). V lost 5 bases to trimming and J lost 5 bases, with 13 bases between them. The CDR3 contains 13 residues. Per the germline V gene, CDR1 is LNHDA and CDR2 is SQIVND (reference sequence). For the CDR3, the DNA is TGTGCCAGTAGTGAAAGGGGCAGGGACGAGCAGTACTTC. This encodes CASSERGRDEQYF.

This clone has only one observation. The chain uses TRBV10-1 and TRBJ2-1, with TRBD2 matching 10 bases. The CDR3 covers 17 residues. The trim removed 6 bases at V and 0 bases at J, leaving 8 bases unmatched. Germline V gene data show CDR1 as WNHNN and CDR2 as SYGVQD (reference sequence). The CDR3 bases are TGCGCCAGCAGCACTAGCGGGGAGGGCCTCTCCTACAATGAGCAGTTCTTC. Translating it yields CASSTSGEGLSYNEQFF.

This chain connects TRBV4-1 to TRBJ2-1; 11 bases align to TRBD2. CDR1 and CDR2 (germline): MGHRA, YSYEKL. With V trimmed by 1 base and J by 3 bases, 8 bases remained unmatched. This CDR3 is built from 18 residues. The CDR3 loop is CASSQGAGTSGLYNEQFF. The CDR3 DNA reads as TGCGCCAGCAGCCAAGGCGCCGGGACTAGCGGACTCTACAATGAGCAGTTCTTC.

The sample holds a few counts of this clone. The same CDR3 arises from other DNA sequences in this sample as well. This chain connects TRBV27 to TRBJ2-7; perhaps TRBD2 as D (5 bases). Germline values: CDR1 MNHEY, CDR2 SMNVEV (reference sequence). V was trimmed by 3 bases and J by 2 bases, leaving 8 bases between them. The CDR3 runs to 13 residues. The CDR3 DNA sequence: TGTGCCAGCAGTTTGGACGGGACCTACGAGCAGTACTTC. It yields the protein CASSLDGTYEQYF.

V usage is TRBV6-4 and J usage is TRBJ2-7; TRBD1 matches 10 bases. V shed 4 bases and J 0 bases; nucleotides not matched to a gene: 6. The germline V gene has CDR1 MRHNA and CDR2 SNTAGT. The CDR3 extends over 16 amino acids. CDR3 in amino acids: CASSVPGQGISYEQYF. Written as DNA, the CDR3 is TGTGCCAGCAGTGTACCGGGACAGGGGATCTCCTACGAGCAGTACTTC.

A remark on this clone: At the DNA level, this CDR3 is encoded by other sequences in the same sample as well. V usage is TRBV27 and J usage is TRBJ2-1, with D uncertain. CDR1 and CDR2 from the germline V gene are MNHEY and SMNVEV (reference sequence). The V end was cut by 6 bases, the J end by 0 bases, with 9 bases between. CDR3 length: 14 residues. The CDR3 loop is CASSLPSSYNEQFF. The CDR3 DNA follows: TGTGCCAGCAGCCTACCGAGCTCCTACAATGAGCAGTTCTTC.

The chain is built from TRBV7-6 and TRBJ1-2; tentatively, D is TRBD1 (5 bases). CDR1 and CDR2 from the germline V gene are SGHVS and FNYEAQ. This CDR3 has 14 residues. V dropped 5 bases and J dropped 4 bases, with 14 bases sitting between them. The CDR3 DNA reads as TGTGCCAGCAGCCCCTTAGGGGTTTTCTATGGCTACACCTTC. It encodes CASSPLGVFYGYTF. Full variable domain (rest looked up from reference TRBV7-6 and TRBJ1-2): GAGVSQSPRYKVTKRGQDVALRCDPISGHVSLYWYRQALGQGPEFLTYFNYEAQQDKSGLPNDRFSAERPEGSISTLTIQRTEQRDSAMYRCASSPLGVFYGYTFGSGTRLTVV.

The V gene is TRBV18, the J gene TRBJ2-3, with D possibly matching TRBD2 (6 bases). V lost 3 bases and J lost 5, with 18 bases in between. Germline CDR1 reads KGHSH; CDR2 reads LQKENI. The CDR3 runs to 16 residues. The CDR3 is CASSPSRDRTRDTQYF. The CDR3 DNA reads TGTGCCAGCTCACCGTCGCGGGACCGAACCCGAGATACGCAGTATTTT.

The chain employs TRBV14 and TRBJ2-3; 7 nucleotides align to TRBD2. Germline CDR1 reads SGHDN; CDR2 reads FVKESK. The length of the CDR3 is 18 residues. The trim removed 4 bases at V and 2 bases at J, leaving 15 bases unmatched. The CDR3 DNA follows: TGTGCCAGCAGCCGCCCGCGAGGGGAGACTAGCCCCACAGATACGCAGTATTTT. Translated, it gives CASSRPRGETSPTDTQYF.

This chain links TRBV28 with TRBJ1-2; D remains ambiguous. V was shortened by 7 bases and J by 4 bases, with 19 bases between the two germline ends. The CDR3 consists of 15 residues. Germline CDR1 and CDR2: MDHEN and SYDVKM. This chain's CDR3 is CASTPLRARVYGYTF. The CDR3 bases are TGTGCCAGCACCCCATTACGGGCGCGAGTCTATGGCTACACCTTC.

This clone was detected only once. J is TRBJ1-5 and V is TRBV6-1; 12 bases align to TRBD1. V lost 6 bases and J lost 6; bases outside the gene matches: 6. CDR3 length: 15 amino acids. Germline CDR1 and CDR2: MNHNS and SASEGT. Here the CDR3 DNA reads TGTGCCAGCAGGATGGGGACAGGGGGCCGTCAGCCCCAGCATTTT. Amino acids: CASRMGTGGRQPQHF.

The chain couples TRBV5-6 to TRBJ2-2, with a weak D call TRBD1 (6 bases). The V gene's germline CDR1 is SGHDT and CDR2 YYEEEE. Trimming removed 2 bases from V and 6 bases from J, with 17 bases in between. CDR3 length: 16 residues. CDR3 nucleotide sequence: TGTGCCAGCAGCTTAGCAGGGGCTGGGGTGCCCGGGGAGCTGTTTTTT. Its translation: CASSLAGAGVPGELFF.

The rearrangement uses TRBV27 and TRBJ2-7, with D tentatively TRBD1 or TRBD2 (5 bases each). Per germline, CDR1 MNHEY and CDR2 SMNVEV (reference sequence). This CDR3 comprises 15 residues. Between the trimmed V and J ends, which lost 1 base and 1 base, there was a span of 11 bases. The CDR3 spells CASSLFRGLSYEQYF. The DNA for the CDR3 is TGTGCCAGCAGTTTATTTCGGGGCCTTTCCTACGAGCAGTACTTC.